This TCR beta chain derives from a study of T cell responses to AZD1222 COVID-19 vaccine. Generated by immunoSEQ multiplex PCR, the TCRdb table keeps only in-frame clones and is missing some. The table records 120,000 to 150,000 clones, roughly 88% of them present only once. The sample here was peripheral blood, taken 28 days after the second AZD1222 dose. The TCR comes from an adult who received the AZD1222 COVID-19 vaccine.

This CDR3 is CATSRVGYRVSYNEQFF. Here the CDR3 DNA reads TGTGCCACCAGCAGAGTCGGGTATAGGGTATCCTACAATGAGCAGTTCTTC. The V and J genes are TRBV15 and TRBJ2-1; unclear D gene. The V gene's germline CDR1 is LNHNV and CDR2 YYDKDF (reference sequence). This CDR3 comprises 17 residues. Trimming took 1 base from V and 1 from J, leaving 14 bases between them.